This T cell receptor (beta chain) was retrieved from a study of T cell responses to AZD1222 COVID-19 vaccine (dated by TCRdb to 2020 to 2022). Study-wide context: AZD1222 recipients given second doses at about 4 weeks or at about 12 weeks were pooled, since spike-specific TCR depth and breadth were not found to differ between the two schedules. Enrollment into the trials was organized by age into subgroups of 18-55, 56-69 and 70-plus years, and those subgroups contained about 160, 30 and 59 TCR-sequenced participants, respectively. TCR sequencing was performed for 230 to 250 trial participants, of whom about 210 were given two doses of AZD1222 and around 25 were given two doses of MenACWY control vaccine.

The CDR3 regions of human TCRbeta chains were analyzed by immunosequencing. On the authors' methods: Repertoire TCRs were checked for matches against a reference library of SARS-CoV-2-specific TCRs that had been generated using the MIRA antigen-specificity platform. Breadth meant the fraction of unique TCRs that were SARS-CoV-2-associated, whereas depth meant the fraction of total T cells that were SARS-CoV-2-associated. Using the MIRA data, each spike-specific TCR was mapped to the spike region that the TCR reacts to and placed in a CD4 or CD8 class. Log10-transformed breadth and depth values were compared by one-way ANOVA with Sidak's multiple comparisons tests. In its TCRdb copy, this immuneACCESS table keeps in-frame sequences only and misses some clones. Where compared with another copy, unresolved V genes explain less than half of these, and the others have no known cause. V, J and clone size were drawn from that table, and D and trimming were deduced from the DNA. The sample table records more than 110,000 clones; 88% of these occur just once. The ten largest make up roughly 3.8% of the sample.

Study-wide conclusions, independent of this receptor: Participants were mostly white British and included more females than males, and it was suggested by the authors that clonal diversity may have been underestimated. Only six AZD1222 recipients were SARS-CoV-2 seropositive at baseline, limiting conclusions about previously exposed vaccinees. In the small 56-69-year group, the increase in depth fell short of significance, most likely because of low power. Vaccine-associated CD4 TCRs spanned the whole spike protein, with dominant responses in regions 160-218 and 743-854. Nearly half of unique spike-specific TCRs reportedly recognized epitopes outside regions mutated in the B.1.351 and B.1.1.7 variants. Because no samples from the day 14 peak response were available, repertoires could be characterized only after the peak T cell response. A significant rise in spike-specific TCR breadth and depth was observed after two AZD1222 doses relative to day 0 and relative to MenACWY recipients.

In the paper's terms, the time point label means: baseline before first vaccination. Vaccinee samples were obtained from the UK trials COV001 and COV002, which included a single-blind randomized controlled phase 2/3 trial of AZD1222 (ChAdOx1 nCoV-19) in healthy adults. For TCRbeta chain sequencing, PBMC samples from trial participants were taken at day 0 and at day 28 after the second dose. Concerning this clone itself: The clone's antigen remains unknown. Within one base of it there is no much larger clone, and no base qualities were kept.

The cysteine opens and the phenylalanine closes a CDR3 of 16 amino acids. Only the CDR3 DNA stays, 48 bases, in frame from base 1. V is trimmed back by 5 bases and J by 0 bases, and the junction contains 7 bases that no gene match accounts for. CDR1 SEHNR and CDR2 FQNEAQ are derived from the germline V gene (reference sequence). This receptor was identified in an adult in good health. Here the chain combines TRBV7-9 and TRBJ2-3; 8 junctional bases match TRBD2. The input for sequencing was peripheral blood, taken on day 0 of AZD1222 vaccination. The nucleotide sequence reads as follows: TGTGCCAGCAGCCCCATAGCGGGGACAAGCACAGATACGCAGTATTTT. This gives the protein CASSPIAGTSTDTQYF. Full variable domain (CDR3 extended with the reference TRBV7-9 and TRBJ2-3 proteins): DTGVSQNPRHKITKRGQNVTFRCDPISEHNRLYWYRQTLGQGPEFLTYFQNEAQLEKSRLLSDRFSAERPKGSFSTLEIQRTEQGDSAMYLCASSPIAGTSTDTQYFGPGTRLTVL.